The clone carrying this T cell receptor (beta chain) was detected many times. Amplified TCR beta CDR3 regions derived from RNA transcripts. The HTBI set primed first-round TCR CDR3 RT-PCR. A single record per CDR3 protein comes from TCRdb applying MiXCR to the multiplex PCR reads. Of a few hundred thousand distinct CDR3 sequences listed, 16% are singletons. The sample originates from a study of T cells in Graves' hyperthyroidism and ophthalmopathy. V dropped 7 bases and J dropped 1 base, with 9 bases sitting between them. This CDR3 has 12 amino acids. Germline-derived CDR1 and CDR2 are SQVTM and ANQGSEA.

This TCR came from a woman in her forties with Graves' ophthalmopathy. The sample consisted of blood. The genes are TRBV29-1 and TRBJ2-3, with TRBD2 as a possible D gene (6 bases). CDR3 protein: CSARGGTDTQYF. In nucleotides, the CDR3 is TGCAGCGCCCGCGGGGGCACAGATACGCAGTATTTT.